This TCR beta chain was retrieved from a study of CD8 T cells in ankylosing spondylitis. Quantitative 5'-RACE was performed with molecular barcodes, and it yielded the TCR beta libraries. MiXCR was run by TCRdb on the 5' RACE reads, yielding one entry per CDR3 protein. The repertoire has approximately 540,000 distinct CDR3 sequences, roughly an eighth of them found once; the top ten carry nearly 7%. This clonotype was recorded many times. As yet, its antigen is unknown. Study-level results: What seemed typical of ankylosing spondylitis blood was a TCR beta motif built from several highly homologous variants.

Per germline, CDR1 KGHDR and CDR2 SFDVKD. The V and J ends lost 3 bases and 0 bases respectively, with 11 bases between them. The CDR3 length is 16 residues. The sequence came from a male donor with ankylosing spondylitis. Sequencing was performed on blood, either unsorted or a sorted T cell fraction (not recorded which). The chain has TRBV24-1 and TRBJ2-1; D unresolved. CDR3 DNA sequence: TGTGCCACCAGTGATCCGATAAGGATCTCCTACAATGAGCAGTTCTTC. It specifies CATSDPIRISYNEQFF.